This T cell receptor (beta chain) comes out of a study of blood T cell repertoires in COVID-19. The ends lost 0 bases at V and 4 bases at J; junction bases unmatched: 17. The CDR3 has 19 amino acids. Per the germline V gene, CDR1 is SGHTA and CDR2 is FQGTGA. As originally analysed: Nucleated cell counts were estimated from reference gene primer amplification. The table came from immunoSEQ multiplex PCR; TCRdb's copy has only in-frame clones and leaves some out. Clonal size and the V and J genes are those of that table, whereas D and trimming came from the DNA. Among 200,000 to 250,000 clones listed, about four fifths were seen once.

The gene calls are TRBV7-3 and TRBJ1-2; 7 nucleotides agree with TRBD1. The sequence came from a woman older than 75 with acute or convalescent COVID-19. Sequencing used peripheral blood. The CDR3 bases are TGTGCCAGCAGCTTAACCCCCGGGACAGAAGGATACAGGATCTATGGCTACACCTTC. This encodes CASSLTPGTEGYRIYGYTF.